These 31 T cell receptor beta chains were sequenced from one sample in a study of beta chain features in type 1 diabetes. Expressed TCRB transcripts were sequenced after all isolated RNA was converted to cDNA. Assay used: immunoSEQ multiplex PCR; TCRdb lists only in-frame clones, some missing. This sample has about 150,000 clones, with roughly a tenth found just once. The sample taken for sequencing was naive CD4+ T cells from blood. The source of these receptors is a man aged 18-30 years in good health.

This clone has only a few counts. The gene calls are TRBV6-1 and TRBJ2-3, with a possible D match to TRBD2 (6 bases). V shed 7 bases and J shed 6 bases, with 14 bases lying between them. Germline V gene sequence: CDR1 MNHNS, CDR2 SASEGT. The CDR3 contains 13 residues. CDR3 protein: CASTRASADTQYF. CDR3 sequence (DNA): TGTGCCAGCACTAGAGCTAGCGCTGATACGCAGTATTTT.

V is TRBV27 and J is TRBJ2-7; TRBD2 is a possible D gene (6 bases). The germline V and J ends were trimmed by 6 bases and 6 bases, with 15 bases remaining between them. The CDR3 spans 13 residues. CDR1 MNHEY and CDR2 SMNVEV come from the germline V gene (reference sequence). Here the CDR3 DNA reads TGTGCCAGCAGACCGACTAGTAAGCTCGAGCAGTACTTC. Its translation is CASRPTSKLEQYF.

This clone was seen a handful of times. The chain employs TRBV5-5 and TRBJ2-7; no definite D call. V lost 0 bases to trimming and J lost 3 bases, with 10 bases between them. The CDR3 is 14 residues long. CDR1 SGHKS and CDR2 YYEKEE come from the germline V gene (reference sequence). For the CDR3, the DNA is TGTGCCAGCAGCTTGGGGCCGCCCAGCTACGAGCAGTACTTC. Amino acids: CASSLGPPSYEQYF.

There are many counts of this clone. V is TRBV14 and J is TRBJ2-1; 14 bases fit TRBD2. The J segment lost 12 bases and the V segment lost 4 bases, leaving 5 bases of the junction unmatched. The CDR3 sequence is 14 residues long. Germline V lookup: CDR1 SGHDN, CDR2 FVKESK. The CDR3, as DNA: TGTGCCAGCAGCCGGACTAGCGGGGGGTCCAGGCAGTTCTTC. Amino acids: CASSRTSGGSRQFF. Together with reference TRBV14 and TRBJ2-1, the CDR3 gives the full variable domain: EAGVTQFPSHSVIEKGQTVTLRCDPISGHDNLYWYRRVMGKEIKFLLHFVKESKQDESGMPNNRFLAERTGGTYSTLKVQPAELEDSGVYFCASSRTSGGSRQFFGPGTRLTVL.

The chain recombines TRBV27 with TRBJ1-6, with 8 bases matching TRBD1. This CDR3 comprises 15 residues. With V trimmed by 2 bases and J by 9 bases, 6 bases remained unmatched. In germline, CDR1 is MNHEY, CDR2 SMNVEV (reference sequence). Written as DNA, the CDR3 is TGTGCCAGCAGTTTACCCGGACAGGGAAGTTCACCCCTCCACTTT. Translating it yields CASSLPGQGSSPLHF.

The DNA of the CDR3 is TGTGCCAGCAACCCCGGCGGCTCGGGGTCACCCCTCCACTTT. It translates to CASNPGGSGSPLHF. The V gene is TRBV6-5, the J gene TRBJ1-6, with D unresolved. The CDR3 covers 14 residues. V was trimmed by 7 bases and J by 10 bases, leaving 17 bases between them. The germline V gene encodes CDR1 MNHEY and CDR2 SVGAGI.

This clone has more than one count but fewer than ten. The CDR3 here is CASSSWTGYNSPLHF. Here the CDR3 DNA reads TGTGCCAGCAGTTCCTGGACAGGCTATAATTCACCCCTCCACTTT. V and J are TRBV28 and TRBJ1-6, with 7 positions matching TRBD1. The CDR3 is 15 residues long. Losses at the gene ends were 4 bases for V and 3 bases for J; bases not matched to a gene: 3. Germline V lookup: CDR1 MDHEN, CDR2 SYDVKM.

In this sample, this clone turned up many times. The CDR3 bases are TGTGCCAGCACGCTGACTAGCGGGGGGTCCACAGATACGCAGTATTTT. As protein: CASTLTSGGSTDTQYF. V is TRBV5-4 and J is TRBJ2-3, with TRBD2 matching 13 bases. Trimming at V came to 6 bases and at J to 2 bases, leaving 6 bases not matched to a gene. CDR1 and CDR2 from the germline V gene are SGHNT and YYREEE (reference sequence). This CDR3 has 16 residues.

This clone has only a few counts. V usage is TRBV20-1 and J usage is TRBJ2-1; 7 bases are a match to TRBD2. The CDR3 is made up of 11 amino acids. V dropped 4 bases and J dropped 9; count of bases not matched to a gene: 3. Germline CDR1 reads DFQATT; CDR2 reads SNEGSKA (reference sequence). The CDR3 loop is CSATPGGEQFF. For the CDR3, the DNA is TGCAGTGCTACCCCGGGAGGTGAGCAGTTCTTC.

This clone showed up just a few times. The rearrangement uses TRBV6-5 and TRBJ2-7; 11 nucleotides match TRBD1. CDR1 MNHEY and CDR2 SVGAGI come from the germline V gene. Trimming cost V 5 bases and J 2 bases; bases outside gene matches: 2. This CDR3 is built from 14 residues. The CDR3 is CASSPDRGPYEQYF. DNA of the CDR3: TGTGCCAGCAGTCCGGACAGGGGGCCCTACGAGCAGTACTTC.

This clone was observed at least ten times. The chain carries TRBV7-9 and TRBJ1-1; a possible D gene is TRBD1 (6 bases). This CDR3 spans 14 amino acids. Germline CDR1 and CDR2: SEHNR and FQNEAQ (reference sequence). With 1 base removed from V and 5 bases from J, the gap between germline ends came to 11 bases. The CDR3 DNA reads TGTGCCAGCAGCTTAGGGACGCAGGGGACTGAAGCTTTCTTT. Translation gives CASSLGTQGTEAFF.

This chain links TRBV2 with TRBJ1-2, with 7 bases fitting TRBD1. Germline values: CDR1 SNHLY, CDR2 FYNNEI. The CDR3 covers 13 residues. V was pared by 4 bases and J by 2 bases, with 1 base of the junction left unmatched. The CDR3 spells CASSGQGNYGYTF. The CDR3 nucleotides are TGTGCCAGCAGTGGACAGGGAAACTATGGCTACACCTTC.

This clone was counted only a few times. The chain recombines TRBV18 with TRBJ2-2; 7 bases are shared with TRBD1. The trim removed 4 bases at V and 6 bases at J, leaving 8 bases unmatched. Germline V gene sequence: CDR1 KGHSH, CDR2 LQKENI. The CDR3 loop spans 15 amino acids. The CDR3: CASSLSGTVPGELFF. CDR3 bases: TGTGCCAGCTCACTATCCGGGACAGTACCCGGGGAGCTGTTTTTT.

This clone was found a few times. CDR3 loop: CASSQDQGTLRGEQYF. CDR3 coding DNA: TGCGCCAGCAGCCAAGATCAGGGGACCCTCCGGGGTGAGCAGTACTTC. J is TRBJ2-7 and V is TRBV4-1, with D possibly TRBD1 on 6 matching bases. From germline, CDR1 is MGHRA and CDR2 YSYEKL. The V gene lost 0 bases and the J gene lost 7 bases, with 19 bases spanning the gap. The CDR3 spans 16 residues.

This clone appeared a few times. The rearrangement joins TRBV6-5 to TRBJ1-1; a weak D match, TRBD1 (5 bases). The CDR3 length is 13 residues. Germline values: CDR1 MNHEY, CDR2 SVGAGI. V lost 6 bases to trimming and J lost 7 bases, with 15 bases between them. CDR3 protein: CASSSRGNGEAFF. In nucleotides, the CDR3 is TGTGCCAGCAGCTCCCGGGGGAACGGTGAAGCTTTCTTT.

This clone has more than one count but fewer than ten. The CDR3 reads CASTPATGWETQYF. Here the CDR3 DNA reads TGCGCCAGCACCCCCGCGACAGGGTGGGAGACCCAGTACTTC. This chain uses TRBV5-1 with TRBJ2-5; TRBD1 agrees at 7 bases. V shed 6 bases, J shed 5 bases, and the junction held 10 bases outside the gene matches. There are 14 residues in the CDR3. The germline CDR1 and CDR2 sequences are SGHRS and YFSETQ.

The chain uses TRBV6-1 and TRBJ1-5; 8 bases agree with TRBD1. This CDR3 is 15 amino acids long. V shed 5 bases and J 1 base; nucleotides not matched to a gene: 4. CDR1 MNHNS and CDR2 SASEGT come from the germline V gene. The CDR3 protein is CASSPQGASNQPQHF. CDR3 nucleotide sequence: TGTGCCAGCAGTCCCCAGGGGGCGAGCAATCAGCCCCAGCATTTT.

The V and J genes are TRBV9 and TRBJ2-2; 16 positions agree with TRBD2. This CDR3 region has 15 residues. The trim removed 3 bases at V and 13 bases at J, leaving 6 bases unmatched. Germline assignment: CDR1 SGDLS and CDR2 YYNGEE. Written as DNA, the CDR3 is TGTGCCAGCAGCGGAGGGACTAGCGGGGGGGCCTGGCTGTTTTTT. Protein product: CASSGGTSGGAWLFF.

The chain combines TRBV7-8 with TRBJ2-5; 7 bases match TRBD2. The germline V gene encodes CDR1 SGHVS and CDR2 FQNEAQ. The CDR3 sequence is 15 residues long. The junction had 7 bases not matched to a gene; V was cut back by 4 bases and J by 2 bases. CDR3 loop: CASSSREGRQETQYF. CDR3 in DNA: TGTGCCAGCAGCTCCAGGGAGGGGAGGCAAGAGACCCAGTACTTC.

A word on this clone: The same CDR3 arises from other DNA sequences in this sample as well. V and J are TRBV18 and TRBJ1-5; D remains unclear. V was trimmed by 3 bases and J by 4 bases, leaving 7 bases between them. Germline assignment: CDR1 KGHSH and CDR2 LQKENI. The CDR3 contains 13 residues. CDR3 residues: CASSPGENQPQHF. CDR3 nucleotide sequence: TGTGCCAGCTCACCCGGGGAAAATCAGCCCCAGCATTTT. The whole variable domain, remainder taken from reference TRBV18 and TRBJ1-5, is NAGVMQNPRHLVRRRGQEARLRCSPMKGHSHVYWYRQLPEEGLKFMVYLQKENIIDESGMPKERFSAEFPKEGPSILRIQQVVRGDSAAYFCASSPGENQPQHFGDGTRLSIL.

This clone was seen a few times. V is TRBV19 and J is TRBJ1-1, with 9 bases lining up with TRBD1. With V trimmed by 7 bases and J by 6 bases, 9 bases remained unmatched. The CDR3 extends over 14 amino acids. Germline lookup yields CDR1 LNHDA and CDR2 SQIVND (reference sequence). Here the CDR3 DNA reads TGTGCCAGTAAATCGGACAGGGGATTCTCTGAAGCTTTCTTT. This gives the protein CASKSDRGFSEAFF.

In its sample, this clone was seen a few times. The V and J genes are TRBV7-9 and TRBJ2-5, with a possible D match to TRBD1 (7 bases). The J call may be wrong; the DNA end is better matched by TRBJ2-7. CDR1 is SEHNR and CDR2 is FQNEAQ in the germline V gene (reference sequence). CDR3 length: 15 amino acids. The CDR3 loop reads CASSLAAGGSYEQYF. The CDR3, as DNA: TGTGCCAGCAGCTTAGCGGCAGGGGGGTCCTACGAGCAGTACTTC.

The CDR3 spells CASSLGLAGAYQETQYF. CDR3 coding DNA: TGTGCCAGTAGTCTAGGACTAGCGGGGGCGTACCAAGAGACCCAGTACTTC. This chain uses TRBV19 with TRBJ2-5; TRBD2 aligns across 13 bases. The CDR3 is 17 amino acids. Germline V gene data show CDR1 as LNHDA and CDR2 as SQIVND (reference sequence). V lost 5 bases and J lost 0; bases outside the gene matches: 6.

The chain uses TRBV5-4 and TRBJ1-3; no reliable D call. Germline CDR1 and CDR2: SGHNT and YYREEE (reference sequence). V was trimmed by 2 bases and J by 3 bases, leaving 12 bases between them. CDR3 length equals 15 residues. Written as DNA, the CDR3 is TGTGCCAGCAGCTTAGAGGGTTTCGTTGGAAACACCATATATTTT. Translation gives CASSLEGFVGNTIYF. The full variable domain, in which reference TRBV5-4 and TRBJ1-3 provide the parts outside the CDR3, is ETGVTQSPTHLIKTRGQQVTLRCSSQSGHNTVSWYQQALGQGPQFIFQYYREEENGRGNFPPRFSGLQFPNYSSELNVNALELDDSALYLCASSLEGFVGNTIYFGEGSWLTVV.

The rearrangement uses TRBV7-2 and TRBJ2-5; D call uncertain. CDR3 length equals 12 residues. Trimming pared 2 bases from V and 5 bases from J, leaving 6 bases between. The germline V gene encodes CDR1 SGHTA and CDR2 FQGNSA. CDR3 DNA: TGTGCCAGCAGCTTAAATCTGGAGACCCAGTACTTC. Translating it yields CASSLNLETQYF.

The V and J genes are TRBV5-6 and TRBJ2-3, with 7 nucleotides matching TRBD1. Germline V gene lookup returns CDR1 SGHDT and CDR2 YYEEEE. V gave up 3 bases and J gave up 2 bases; unmatched junction bases: 3. The CDR3 is 14 residues long. CDR3 in DNA: TGTGCCAGCAGCTGGGGGACAGTCACAGATACGCAGTATTTT. Protein sequence: CASSWGTVTDTQYF.

The chain combines TRBV5-1 with TRBJ1-1; TRBD1 matches 7 bases. Germline V gene lookup returns CDR1 SGHRS and CDR2 YFSETQ. The CDR3 is 15 amino acids. Trimming removed 0 bases from V and 3 bases from J; junction bases left unmatched: 5. CDR3 nucleotides: TGCGCCAGCAGCTTGGAAGAAGGGGGCGACACTGAAGCTTTCTTT. Residues: CASSLEEGGDTEAFF.

In its sample, this clone was seen a few times. This chain links TRBV20-1 with TRBJ1-2, with 7 bases lining up with TRBD1. After removal of 6 bases from V and 13 bases from J, the junction contained 11 bases not matched to a gene. In germline, CDR1 is DFQATT, CDR2 SNEGSKA (reference sequence). The CDR3 spans 11 residues. CDR3 sequence reads: CSAPDRVSITF. In DNA form, the CDR3 reads TGCAGTGCCCCCGACAGGGTTTCGATCACCTTC.

This clone was observed a few times. V usage is TRBV5-6 and J usage is TRBJ1-5; 12 bases are shared with TRBD1. From germline, CDR1 is SGHDT and CDR2 YYEEEE. Trimming at V came to 3 bases and at J to 2 bases, leaving 9 bases not matched to a gene. The CDR3 is 18 amino acids. The CDR3 reads CASSWGGTGGLGNQPQHF. The CDR3 DNA reads as TGTGCCAGCAGCTGGGGCGGGACAGGGGGCTTGGGCAATCAGCCCCAGCATTTT.

This clone has only one observation. The sample holds other DNA sequences that translate to the same CDR3. V usage is TRBV30 and J usage is TRBJ1-6; D is ambiguous. This CDR3 contains 14 residues. Per the germline V gene, CDR1 is GTSNPN and CDR2 is SVGIG (reference sequence). V was pared by 4 bases and J by 3 bases, with 10 bases between. The CDR3 sequence: CAWNAGFYNSPLHF. CDR3 nucleotide sequence: TGTGCCTGGAACGCGGGCTTCTATAATTCACCCCTCCACTTT.

V is TRBV6-5 and J is TRBJ1-2; a weak D match, TRBD1 (6 bases). V lost 7 bases and J lost 3, with 12 bases in between. The germline gives CDR1 MNHEY, CDR2 SVGAGI. This CDR3 comprises 13 residues. The CDR3 bases are TGTGCCAGCAAAGTAACAGGGTACTATGGCTACACCTTC. The encoded protein is CASKVTGYYGYTF.